Below, 24 T cell receptor beta chains from the same sample are listed, as sequenced in a study of shared clonotypes between healthy human individuals. The naive CD8 population came from CD45RO-negative cells selected for CCR7, without terminally differentiated effector memory CD45RA+ cells. Only in-frame clones appear in the TCRdb table, and some are missing; sequencing was by immunoSEQ multiplex PCR. The repertoire holds around 2,100,000 clones, with approximately 95% as singletons. What was sequenced was naive CD8+ T cells sorted from blood. These TCRs come from a man aged 18-30 years in good health.

J is TRBJ1-6 and V is TRBV19, with D possibly being TRBD1 (5 bases). The CDR3 runs to 16 residues. With 2 bases removed from V and 0 bases from J, the gap between germline ends came to 8 bases. CDR1 is LNHDA and CDR2 is SQIVND in the germline V gene (reference sequence). This CDR3 reads CASSIFDSSYNSPLHF. The CDR3 DNA reads TGTGCCAGTAGTATATTTGACAGCTCCTATAATTCACCCCTCCACTTT. Full variable domain (remainder filled in from reference TRBV19 and TRBJ1-6): DGGITQSPKYLFRKEGQNVTLSCEQNLNHDAMYWYRQDPGQGLRLIYYSQIVNDFQKGDIAEGYSVSREKKESFPLTVTSAQKNPTAFYLCASSIFDSSYNSPLHFGNGTRLTVT.

The V and J genes are TRBV7-2 and TRBJ2-2; TRBD2 matches at 10 bases. From germline, CDR1 is SGHTA and CDR2 FQGNSA. V lost 2 bases to trimming and J lost 3 bases; unmatched junction nucleotides: 3. The CDR3 contains 16 residues. For the CDR3, the DNA is TGTGCCAGCAGCTTAACGGGACTAGCGTACACCGGGGAGCTGTTTTTT. This sequence encodes CASSLTGLAYTGELFF. Full variable domain (rest looked up from reference TRBV7-2 and TRBJ2-2): GAGVSQSPSNKVTEKGKDVELRCDPISGHTALYWYRQSLGQGLEFLIYFQGNSAPDKSGLPSDRFSAERTGGSVSTLTIQRTQQEDSAVYLCASSLTGLAYTGELFFGEGSRLTVL.

The genes are TRBV4-1 and TRBJ2-1; unclear D gene. The CDR3 is made up of 14 amino acids. The ends were cut back, 2 bases at V and 9 bases at J, with 14 bases in the middle. Per germline, CDR1 MGHRA and CDR2 YSYEKL. Written as DNA, the CDR3 is TGCGCCAGCAGCCAACGAGACAACTTTGGTGAGCAGTTCTTC. Protein: CASSQRDNFGEQFF.

The J gene is TRBJ2-5, the V gene TRBV28; TRBD2 matches 14 bases. The CDR3 is 15 residues long. The V segment lost 6 bases and the J segment 3 bases; nucleotides outside the gene matches: 3. Germline V gene lookup returns CDR1 MDHEN and CDR2 SYDVKM. CDR3 sequence: CASSPGLAGEETQYF. The DNA of the CDR3 is TGTGCCAGCAGCCCGGGACTAGCGGGGGAAGAGACCCAGTACTTC.

This rearrangement joins TRBV4-1 to TRBJ1-1; a weak D match, TRBD1 (6 bases). From germline, CDR1 is MGHRA and CDR2 YSYEKL. Trimming removed 0 bases from V and 4 bases from J, with 15 bases in between. The CDR3 spans 16 residues. CDR3 in DNA: TGCGCCAGCAGCCAAGATCTGGGGTGGGGGCGCACTGAAGCTTTCTTT. Residues: CASSQDLGWGRTEAFF.

This chain links TRBV27 with TRBJ1-1; the D is unclear. This CDR3 is built from 14 residues. Per germline, CDR1 MNHEY and CDR2 SMNVEV (reference sequence). Trimming left V 4 bases short and J 2 bases short, with 11 bases between. CDR3 DNA: TGTGCCAGCAGTTGGGCAGCGGTAAACACTGAAGCTTTCTTT. Protein: CASSWAAVNTEAFF.

V gene TRBV4-1 combines with J gene TRBJ1-2; perhaps TRBD1 as D (5 bases). CDR3 length: 14 residues. The V gene lost 0 bases and the J gene lost 4 bases, with 9 bases spanning the gap. Germline V lookup: CDR1 MGHRA, CDR2 YSYEKL. The CDR3 DNA reads as TGCGCCAGCAGCCAAGAGCCGACAGCCTATGGCTACACCTTC. Its translation: CASSQEPTAYGYTF.

CDR3 sequence: CASSLWTSGTGTDTQYF. CDR3 nucleotides: TGTGCCAGCAGTTTATGGACTAGCGGGACAGGTACAGATACGCAGTATTTT. The chain employs TRBV27 and TRBJ2-3; 12 bases are a match to TRBD2. The germline V gene has CDR1 MNHEY and CDR2 SMNVEV (reference sequence). The junction had 5 bases not matched to a gene; V was cut back by 1 base and J by 3 bases. The CDR3 runs 17 residues.

The CDR3 is CASGTRTEDTEAFF. The CDR3 DNA follows: TGTGCCAGCGGTACTCGGACAGAGGACACTGAAGCTTTCTTT. This chain joins TRBV13 and TRBJ1-1, with D possibly TRBD1 on 6 matching bases. The germline V gene has CDR1 PRHDT and CDR2 FYEKMQ (reference sequence). The CDR3 is 14 residues long. With 8 bases removed from V and 3 bases from J, the gap between germline ends came to 16 bases.

This clone was seen once. CDR3 amino acids: CASSPRRRANEKLFF. In DNA form, the CDR3 reads TGTGCCAGCAGCCCAAGGAGGAGGGCTAATGAAAAACTGTTTTTT. The chain has TRBV6-5 and TRBJ1-4; D uncertain. V was shortened by 6 bases and J by 3 bases, with 14 bases between the two germline ends. There are 15 residues in the CDR3. The V gene's germline CDR1 is MNHEY and CDR2 SVGAGI.

This clone was recorded once. The chain combines TRBV10-1 with TRBJ1-1; the D is unclear. V was trimmed by 9 bases and J by 0 bases, leaving 8 bases between them. Germline V CDR1 and CDR2: WNHNN, SYGVQD (reference sequence). The CDR3 has 12 amino acids. CDR3 loop: CARCCVNTEAFF. The CDR3 bases are TGCGCCAGGTGCTGTGTGAACACTGAAGCTTTCTTT.

This chain uses TRBV7-2 with TRBJ2-1, with 7 bases that match TRBD2. V gave up 7 bases and J gave up 2 bases; unmatched junction bases: 17. The germline gives CDR1 SGHTA, CDR2 FQGNSA. This CDR3 has 18 residues. The CDR3 coding sequence is TGTGCCAGCAACGGGGGGAGGACCGGGACTCTTACCTACAATGAGCAGTTCTTC. Translating gives CASNGGRTGTLTYNEQFF.

The V and J genes are TRBV6-5 and TRBJ2-7, with TRBD2 as a possible D gene (6 bases). In germline, CDR1 is MNHEY, CDR2 SVGAGI. Trimming took off 5 bases at V and 5 bases at J, with 16 bases between the two ends. CDR3 length equals 14 residues. CDR3 region: CASSPGRGKDEQYF. The CDR3 nucleotides read TGTGCCAGCAGTCCCGGACGGGGGAAGGACGAGCAGTACTTC.

The CDR3: CASSDPTGGGGYTF. In DNA, the CDR3 is TGTGCCAGCAGTGATCCGACAGGGGGCGGCGGCTACACCTTC. V and J are TRBV6-1 and TRBJ1-2, with 10 positions matching TRBD1. The ends lost 3 bases at V and 8 bases at J; junction bases unmatched: 6. The CDR3 covers 14 residues. Germline V gives CDR1 MNHNS, CDR2 SASEGT.

The rearrangement joins TRBV11-2 to TRBJ2-7; TRBD1 aligns across 11 bases. This CDR3 spans 15 amino acids. In germline, CDR1 is SGHAT, CDR2 FQNNGV. Unmatched junction bases numbered 4, after V lost 3 bases and J lost 3 bases. The CDR3 bases are TGTGCCAGCAGCTTCCACGGGACAGGGGGCTACGAGCAGTACTTC. It codes for CASSFHGTGGYEQYF.

V usage is TRBV4-1 and J usage is TRBJ2-1; perhaps D is TRBD1 or TRBD2 (5 bases each). The CDR3 runs to 14 residues. Deletions cut 7 bases from V and 0 bases from J, with 10 bases between. Germline-derived CDR1 and CDR2 are MGHRA and YSYEKL. The CDR3 DNA is TGCGCCAGCAAGACAGCGGTCTCCTACAATGAGCAGTTCTTC. Its translation: CASKTAVSYNEQFF.

The gene calls are TRBV4-1 and TRBJ1-6; D is perhaps TRBD1 (5 bases). The CDR3 runs to 17 residues. The V gene's germline CDR1 is MGHRA and CDR2 YSYEKL. V was clipped by 0 bases and J by 9 bases, with 18 bases between them. The CDR3 nucleotides read TGCGCCAGCAGCCAAGAATACGACTTCGGGGCGGGTTCACCCCTCCACTTT. Protein: CASSQEYDFGAGSPLHF.

This chain uses TRBV28 with TRBJ1-2; D is perhaps TRBD1 (6 bases). This CDR3 is built from 13 residues. Germline CDR1 reads MDHEN; CDR2 reads SYDVKM. The V and J ends lost 10 bases and 4 bases respectively, with 16 bases between them. CDR3 bases: TGTGCCATCATGCGACAGGAAGCCTATGGCTACACCTTC. This codes for CAIMRQEAYGYTF.

This chain connects TRBV30 to TRBJ2-3; no reliable D call. CDR3 length: 13 amino acids. V was shortened by 3 bases and J by 2 bases, with 9 bases between the two germline ends. Germline lookup yields CDR1 GTSNPN and CDR2 SVGIG (reference sequence). CDR3 DNA: TGTGCCTGGAGCGGTGAAAACACAGATACGCAGTATTTT. Encoded protein: CAWSGENTDTQYF.

The chain joins TRBV5-4 to TRBJ1-1, with no clear D. The CDR3 contains 8 residues. The V and J ends lost 7 bases and 11 bases respectively, with 6 bases between them. Germline CDR1 SGHNT, CDR2 YYREEE (reference sequence). The CDR3 region has the DNA TGTGCCAGCCCGACGGCTTTCTTT. It codes for CASPTAFF.

The gene calls are TRBV27 and TRBJ1-1; no reliable D call. CDR1 and CDR2 (germline): MNHEY, SMNVEV (reference sequence). CDR3 length equals 14 residues. Trimming shortened V by 7 bases and J by 0 bases, and 12 bases separated the two germline ends. CDR3 loop: CASTSAALNTEAFF. CDR3 nucleotides: TGTGCCAGCACTTCGGCGGCCTTGAACACTGAAGCTTTCTTT.

The chain couples TRBV7-9 to TRBJ2-5; D is uncertain. Germline-derived CDR1 and CDR2 are SEHNR and FQNEAQ (reference sequence). Trimming removed 6 bases from V and 5 bases from J, with 4 bases in between. CDR3 size: 10 residues. CDR3 sequence reads: CASSFETQYF. Written as DNA, the CDR3 is TGTGCCAGCAGTTTTGAGACCCAGTACTTC.

The V gene is TRBV4-1, the J gene TRBJ2-2; D is undetermined. The CDR3 contains 15 residues. The germline V gene has CDR1 MGHRA and CDR2 YSYEKL. Trimming pared 0 bases from V and 1 base from J, leaving 6 bases between. The CDR3 sequence is CASSQEFGNTGELFF. The CDR3, as DNA: TGCGCCAGCAGCCAAGAATTTGGGAACACCGGGGAGCTGTTTTTT.

The J gene is TRBJ2-2, the V gene TRBV4-3, with D perhaps given as TRBD1 or TRBD2 (5 bases each). Trimming stripped 3 bases from V and 6 bases from J, with 14 bases between. The germline V gene has CDR1 LGHNA and CDR2 YSLEER. This CDR3 has 15 amino acids. The CDR3 nucleotides are TGCGCCAGCAGCCACCGGGACCGTCCGGCCGGGGAGCTGTTTTTT. Its protein product is CASSHRDRPAGELFF.